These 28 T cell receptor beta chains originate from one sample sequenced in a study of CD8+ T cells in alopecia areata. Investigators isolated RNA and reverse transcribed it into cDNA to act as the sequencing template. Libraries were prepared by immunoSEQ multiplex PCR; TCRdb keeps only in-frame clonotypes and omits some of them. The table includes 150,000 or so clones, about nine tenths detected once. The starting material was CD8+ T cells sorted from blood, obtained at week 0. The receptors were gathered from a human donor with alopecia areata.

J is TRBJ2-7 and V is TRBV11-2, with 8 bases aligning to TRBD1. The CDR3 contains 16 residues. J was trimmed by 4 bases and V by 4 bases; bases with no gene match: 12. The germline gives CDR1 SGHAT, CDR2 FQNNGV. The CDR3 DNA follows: TGTGCCAGCAGCTCCTCCTCCGGGACAGGACTATACGAGCAGTACTTC. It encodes CASSSSSGTGLYEQYF.

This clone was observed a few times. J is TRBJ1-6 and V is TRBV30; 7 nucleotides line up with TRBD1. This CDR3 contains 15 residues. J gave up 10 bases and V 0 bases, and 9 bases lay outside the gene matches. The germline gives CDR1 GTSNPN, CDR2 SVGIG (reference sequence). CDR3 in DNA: TGTGCCTGGAGTGTAGGGCCGCAGGGGGTATCACCCCTCCACTTT. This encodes CAWSVGPQGVSPLHF.

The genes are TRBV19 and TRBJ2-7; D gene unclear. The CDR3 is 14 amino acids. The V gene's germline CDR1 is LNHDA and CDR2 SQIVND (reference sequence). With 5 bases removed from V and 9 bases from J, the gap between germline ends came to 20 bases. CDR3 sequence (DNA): TGTGCCAGTAGTTTTCTCCCGGACGCTCGCGGGCAGTACTTC. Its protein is CASSFLPDARGQYF.

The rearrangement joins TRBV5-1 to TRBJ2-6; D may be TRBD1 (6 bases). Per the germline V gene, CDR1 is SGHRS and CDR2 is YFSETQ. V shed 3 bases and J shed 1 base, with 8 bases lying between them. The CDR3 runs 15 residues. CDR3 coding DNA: TGCGCCAGCAGCTCAGGACAGTCTGGGGCCAACGTCCTGACTTTC. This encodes CASSSGQSGANVLTF.

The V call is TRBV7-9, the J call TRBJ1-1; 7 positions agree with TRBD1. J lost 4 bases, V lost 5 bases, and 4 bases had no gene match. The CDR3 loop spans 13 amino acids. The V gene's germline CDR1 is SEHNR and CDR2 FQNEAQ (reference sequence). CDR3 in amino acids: CASSPTGRTEAFF. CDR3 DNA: TGTGCCAGCAGCCCGACAGGGCGCACTGAAGCTTTCTTT.

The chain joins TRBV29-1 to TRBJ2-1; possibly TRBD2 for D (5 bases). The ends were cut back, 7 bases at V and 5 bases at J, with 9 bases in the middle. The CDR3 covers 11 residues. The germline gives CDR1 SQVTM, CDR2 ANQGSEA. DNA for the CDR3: TGCAGCGGGGGAGAAAACAATGAGCAGTTCTTC. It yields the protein CSGGENNEQFF.

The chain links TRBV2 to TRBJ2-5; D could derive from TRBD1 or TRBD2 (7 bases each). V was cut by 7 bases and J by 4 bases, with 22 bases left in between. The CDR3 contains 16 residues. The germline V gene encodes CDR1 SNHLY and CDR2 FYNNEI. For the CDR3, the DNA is TGTGCCAGCACCAAGCGGGACAGAAATACACTAGAGACCCAGTACTTC. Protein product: CASTKRDRNTLETQYF.

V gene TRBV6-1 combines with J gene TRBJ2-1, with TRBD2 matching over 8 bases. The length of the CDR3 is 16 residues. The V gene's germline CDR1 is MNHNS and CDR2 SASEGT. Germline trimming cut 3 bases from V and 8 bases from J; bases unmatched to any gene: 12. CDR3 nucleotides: TGTGCCAGCAGTGAGTCCGGTACTAGCGGTTTGGATGAGCAGTTCTTC. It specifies CASSESGTSGLDEQFF.

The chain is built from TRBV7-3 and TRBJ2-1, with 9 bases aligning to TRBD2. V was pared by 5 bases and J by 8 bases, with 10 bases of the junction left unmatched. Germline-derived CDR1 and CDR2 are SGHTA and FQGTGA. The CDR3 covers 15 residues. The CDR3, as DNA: TGTGCCAGCAGCAGAGGACTAGCGTATTCCCATGAGCAGTTCTTC. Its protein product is CASSRGLAYSHEQFF.

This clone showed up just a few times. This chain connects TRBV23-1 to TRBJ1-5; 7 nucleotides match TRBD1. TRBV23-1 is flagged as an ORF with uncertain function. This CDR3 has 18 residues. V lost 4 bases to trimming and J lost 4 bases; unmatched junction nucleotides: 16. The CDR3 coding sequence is TGCGCCAGCAGTCCCCGACGAGGGGGACAGAGAGGGAATCAGCCCCAGCATTTT. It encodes CASSPRRGGQRGNQPQHF.

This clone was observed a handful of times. CDR3 loop: CASGLTAITGELFF. The CDR3 DNA reads TGTGCTAGTGGTTTGACGGCTATCACCGGGGAGCTGTTTTTT. The V call is TRBV12-5, the J call TRBJ2-2; D is unclear. Germline assignment: CDR1 LGHNT and CDR2 FRNRAP. The V and J ends lost 2 bases and 4 bases respectively, with 8 bases between them. The CDR3 totals 14 residues.

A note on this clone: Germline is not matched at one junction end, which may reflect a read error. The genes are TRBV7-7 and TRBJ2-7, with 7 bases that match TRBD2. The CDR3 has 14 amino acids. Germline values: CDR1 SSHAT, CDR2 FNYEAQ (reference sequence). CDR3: CASSSGLGNYEQYF. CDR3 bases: TGTGCTAGCAGCTCCGGACTAGGGAACTACGAGCAGTACTTC. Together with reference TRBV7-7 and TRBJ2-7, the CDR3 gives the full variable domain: GAGVSQSPRYKVTKRGQDVTLRCDPISSHATLYWYQQALGQGPEFLTYFNYEAQPDKSGLPSDRFSAERPEGSISTLTIQRTEQRDSAMYRCASSSGLGNYEQYFGPGTRLTVT.

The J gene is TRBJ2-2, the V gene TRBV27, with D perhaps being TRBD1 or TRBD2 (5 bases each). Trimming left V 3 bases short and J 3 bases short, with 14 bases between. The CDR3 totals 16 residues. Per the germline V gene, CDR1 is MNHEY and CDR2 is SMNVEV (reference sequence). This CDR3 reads CASSFLPGLHTGELFF. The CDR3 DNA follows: TGTGCCAGCAGTTTTCTACCGGGGCTACACACCGGGGAGCTGTTTTTT.

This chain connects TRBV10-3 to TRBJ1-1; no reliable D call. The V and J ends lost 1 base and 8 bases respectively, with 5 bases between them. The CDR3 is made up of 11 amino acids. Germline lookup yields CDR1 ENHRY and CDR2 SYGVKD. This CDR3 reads CAISEYNEAFF. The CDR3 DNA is TGTGCCATCAGTGAGTACAACGAAGCTTTCTTT.

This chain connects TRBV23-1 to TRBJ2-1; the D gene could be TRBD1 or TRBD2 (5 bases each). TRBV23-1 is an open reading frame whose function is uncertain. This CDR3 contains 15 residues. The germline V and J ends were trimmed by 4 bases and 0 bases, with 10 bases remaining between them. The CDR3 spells CASSRIGGSYNEQFF. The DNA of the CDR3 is TGCGCCAGCAGTCGTATTGGGGGCTCCTACAATGAGCAGTTCTTC.

CDR3 sequence: CAWILGNTEAFF. CDR3 in DNA: TGTGCCTGGATTTTGGGAAACACTGAAGCTTTCTTT. This rearrangement joins TRBV30 to TRBJ1-1; D remains unclear. The ends were cut back, 4 bases at V and 2 bases at J, with 8 bases in the middle. In germline, CDR1 is GTSNPN, CDR2 SVGIG (reference sequence). The CDR3 has 12 amino acids.

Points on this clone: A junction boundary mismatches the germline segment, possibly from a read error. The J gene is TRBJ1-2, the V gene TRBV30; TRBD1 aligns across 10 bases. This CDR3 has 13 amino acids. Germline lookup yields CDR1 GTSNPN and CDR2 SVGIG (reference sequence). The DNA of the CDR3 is TGTGCCTGGAGTTACACCGGGACAGGGGCGCCAATCTTC. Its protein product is CAWSYTGTGAPIF.

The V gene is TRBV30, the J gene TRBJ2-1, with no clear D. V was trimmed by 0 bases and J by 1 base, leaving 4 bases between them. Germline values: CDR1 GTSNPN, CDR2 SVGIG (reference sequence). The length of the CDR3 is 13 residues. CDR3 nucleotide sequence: TGTGCCTGGAGTGTTCGGTCCTACAATGAGCAGTTCTTC. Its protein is CAWSVRSYNEQFF.

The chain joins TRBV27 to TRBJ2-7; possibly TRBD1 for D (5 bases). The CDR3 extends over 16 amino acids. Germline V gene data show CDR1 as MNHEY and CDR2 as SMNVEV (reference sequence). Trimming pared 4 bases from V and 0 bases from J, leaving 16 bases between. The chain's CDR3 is CASSSPMTERSYEQYF. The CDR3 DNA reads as TGTGCCAGCAGTTCCCCCATGACAGAACGCTCCTACGAGCAGTACTTC.

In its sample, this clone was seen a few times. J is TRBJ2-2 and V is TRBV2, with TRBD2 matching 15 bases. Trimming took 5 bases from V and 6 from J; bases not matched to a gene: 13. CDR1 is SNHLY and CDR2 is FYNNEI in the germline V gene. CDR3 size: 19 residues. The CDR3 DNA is TGTGCCAGCAGTCTACAAATAGGACTAGCGGGAGGGCATTCCGGGGAGCTGTTTTTT. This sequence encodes CASSLQIGLAGGHSGELFF.

CDR3 sequence: CASSLSIGEYNEQFF. CDR3 nucleotides: TGTGCCAGCAGTTTAAGCATTGGGGAATACAATGAGCAGTTCTTC. This chain connects TRBV28 to TRBJ2-1, with unresolved D. CDR1 and CDR2 from the germline V gene are MDHEN and SYDVKM. Trimming pared 2 bases from V and 4 bases from J, leaving 12 bases between. The CDR3 covers 15 residues.

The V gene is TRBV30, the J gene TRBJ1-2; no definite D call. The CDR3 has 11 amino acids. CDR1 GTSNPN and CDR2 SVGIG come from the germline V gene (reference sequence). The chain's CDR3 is CSEFGNYGYTF. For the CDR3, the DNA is TGTTCGGAGTTCGGGAACTATGGCTACACCTTC.

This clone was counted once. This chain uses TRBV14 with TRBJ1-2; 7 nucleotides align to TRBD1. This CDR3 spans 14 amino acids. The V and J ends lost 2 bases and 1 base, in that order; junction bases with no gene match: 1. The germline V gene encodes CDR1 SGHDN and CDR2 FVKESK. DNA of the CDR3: TGTGCCAGCAGCCAACAGGGGGATAACTATGGCTACACCTTC. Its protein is CASSQQGDNYGYTF.

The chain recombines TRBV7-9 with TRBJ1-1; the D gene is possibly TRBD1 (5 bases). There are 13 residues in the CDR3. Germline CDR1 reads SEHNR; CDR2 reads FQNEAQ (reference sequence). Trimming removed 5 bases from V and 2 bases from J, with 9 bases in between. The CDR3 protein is CASSRDPNTEAFF. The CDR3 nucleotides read TGTGCCAGCAGCAGGGACCCAAACACTGAAGCTTTCTTT.

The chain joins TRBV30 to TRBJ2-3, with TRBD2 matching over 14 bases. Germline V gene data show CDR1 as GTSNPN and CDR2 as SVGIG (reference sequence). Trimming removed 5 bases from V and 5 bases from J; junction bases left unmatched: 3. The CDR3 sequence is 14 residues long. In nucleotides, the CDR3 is TGTGCCTGGGGGACTAGCGGGGGATTAGATACGCAGTATTTT. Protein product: CAWGTSGGLDTQYF.

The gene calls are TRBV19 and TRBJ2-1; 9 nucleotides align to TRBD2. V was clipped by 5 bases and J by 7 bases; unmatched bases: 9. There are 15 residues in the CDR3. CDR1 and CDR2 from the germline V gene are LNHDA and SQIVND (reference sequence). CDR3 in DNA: TGTGCCAGTAGTCCCAGCGGGAGGACGAAGAATGAGCAGTTCTTC. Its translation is CASSPSGRTKNEQFF.

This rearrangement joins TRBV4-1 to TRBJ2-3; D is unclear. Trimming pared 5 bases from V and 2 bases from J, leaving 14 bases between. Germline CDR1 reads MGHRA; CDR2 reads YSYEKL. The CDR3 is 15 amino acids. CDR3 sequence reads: CASSERPLNTDTQYF. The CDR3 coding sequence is TGCGCCAGCAGCGAGAGACCGTTGAACACAGATACGCAGTATTTT.

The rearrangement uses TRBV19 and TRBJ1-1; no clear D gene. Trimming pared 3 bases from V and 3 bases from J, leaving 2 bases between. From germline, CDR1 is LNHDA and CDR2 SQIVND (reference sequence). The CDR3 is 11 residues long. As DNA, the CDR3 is TGTGCCAGTAGTATGGACACTGAAGCTTTCTTT. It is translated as CASSMDTEAFF.